These T cell receptor beta chains were read from a single sample in a study of blood T cell repertoires in COVID-19. The assay was immunoSEQ multiplex PCR, and TCRdb's table has in-frame clones only and misses some. The sample lists 200,000 to 250,000 clones, around 86% occurring once. Material for sequencing was PBMCs or T cells enriched from blood (not recorded which). The receptors were gathered from a woman aged 40 to 49 with acute COVID-19. Both conserved end residues are part of each CDR3. A D gene is named only where the DNA matches it firmly. Clone size appears in some rows only: once, few, many, or a class for an expanded clone.

clone_size	v_call	j_call	d_call	cdr3_aa	cdr3_nt
once	TRBV19	TRBJ1-5	-	CASRQGRTAQPQHF	TGTGCCAGCCGCCAGGGGAGAACGGCCCAGCCCCAGCATTTT
-	TRBV19	TRBJ2-1	-	CASSIMAGYNEQFF	TGTGCCAGTAGTATCATGGCGGGATACAATGAGCAGTTCTTC
-	TRBV30	TRBJ2-7	-	CAWSPDLRFEQYF	TGTGCCTGGAGTCCCGACCTGCGGTTCGAGCAGTACTTC
-	TRBV9	TRBJ2-3	TRBD2	CASSVGLAGGEDTQYF	TGTGCCAGCAGCGTGGGACTAGCGGGAGGTGAAGATACGCAGTATTTT
-	TRBV28	TRBJ1-5	-	CASSLPTRGARAQPQHF	TGTGCCAGCAGTTTACCAACCCGGGGGGCTCGGGCGCAGCCCCAGCATTTT
-	TRBV5-4	TRBJ2-5	-	CASTVAGRQKETQYF	TGTGCCAGCACCGTGGCAGGGAGGCAGAAAGAGACCCAGTACTTC
once	TRBV27	TRBJ1-1	-	CASSLRGMNTEAFF	TGTGCCAGCAGTTTACGGGGGATGAACACTGAAGCTTTCTTT
-	TRBV9	TRBJ2-6	-	CASTSSDSGANVLTF	TGTGCCAGCACCTCGAGTGACTCTGGGGCCAACGTCCTGACTTTC
-	TRBV27	TRBJ2-1	TRBD2	CASSRNPTGRASYNEQFF	TGTGCCAGCAGTCGTAACCCTACCGGGAGGGCTTCCTACAATGAGCAGTTCTTC
-	TRBV7-2	TRBJ2-3	TRBD2	CASSSPGLAVISTDTQYF	TGTGCCAGCAGCTCACCGGGACTAGCGGTTATTAGCACAGATACGCAGTATTTT
-	TRBV6-5	TRBJ2-1	-	CATTRQTYNEQFF	TGTGCCACCACGAGACAGACCTACAATGAGCAGTTCTTC
-	TRBV7-2	TRBJ2-2	-	CASSSSGWNTGELFF	TGTGCCAGCAGCAGCAGCGGGTGGAACACCGGGGAGCTGTTTTTT
-	TRBV7-9	TRBJ1-2	-	CASSLDRGSRRYTF	TGTGCCAGCAGCTTAGATCGGGGATCTCGACGCTACACCTTC
-	TRBV18	TRBJ2-3	TRBD2	CASSPIMAGARDTQYF	TGTGCCAGCTCACCAATCATGGCGGGAGCGAGGGATACGCAGTATTTT
once	TRBV4-2	TRBJ2-2	TRBD2	CASSPTSANTGELFF	TGTGCCAGCAGCCCGACTAGCGCGAACACCGGGGAGCTGTTTTTT
-	TRBV12-5	TRBJ2-2	TRBD1	CASGSDRGYAGELFF	TGTGCTAGTGGTTCCGACAGGGGATACGCCGGGGAGCTGTTTTTT
-	TRBV30	TRBJ1-5	TRBD1	CAWKGTANQPQHF	TGTGCCTGGAAAGGGACAGCCAATCAGCCCCAGCATTTT
-	TRBV18	TRBJ1-3	-	CASSPRQNSGNTIYF	TGTGCCAGCTCACCGCGACAGAACTCTGGAAACACCATATATTTT
-	TRBV27	TRBJ2-2	TRBD1	CASSPTDRGAAGELFF	TGTGCCAGCAGCCCGACGGACAGGGGGGCGGCCGGGGAGCTGTTTTTT
once	TRBV20-1	TRBJ2-4	-	CSASRGNLAKNIQYF	TGCAGTGCTAGTAGGGGAAATTTAGCCAAAAACATTCAGTACTTC
once	TRBV19	TRBJ1-1	-	CATSQGFTEAFF	TGTGCCACCTCGCAGGGATTTACTGAAGCTTTCTTT
-	TRBV10-3	TRBJ2-3	-	CAISEFPTNTDTQYF	TGTGCCATCAGTGAGTTCCCGACTAACACAGATACGCAGTATTTT
-	TRBV2	TRBJ1-5	TRBD1	CASSEEGQGGQPQHF	TGTGCCAGCAGTGAAGAAGGACAGGGAGGACAGCCCCAGCATTTT
-	TRBV5-1	TRBJ2-7	-	CASSDNPYEQYF	TGCGCCAGCAGCGACAACCCCTACGAGCAGTACTTC
-	TRBV6-2/TRBV6-3	TRBJ2-7	-	CASSSIPGAEQYF	TGTGCCAGCAGCTCCATTCCAGGGGCTGAGCAGTACTTC